This T cell receptor beta chain was retrieved from a study of blood T cell repertoires in COVID-19. Study overall: Sites in the United States, Italy and Spain provided acute and convalescent COVID-19 samples.

Seattle's enrolled individuals joined amid active infection and were then monitored longitudinally. Assay used: immunoSEQ multiplex PCR; TCRdb lists only in-frame clones, some missing. The table has around 180,000 clones, about 81% seen once; the top ten hold 12%. The V segment lost 4 bases and the J segment 1 base; nucleotides outside the gene matches: 4. Germline CDR1 is SGHNT and CDR2 is YYREEE (reference sequence). The CDR3 contains 14 residues. The source is an elderly woman with COVID-19, enrolled during active disease. The rearrangement joins TRBV5-4 to TRBJ2-5, with 7 bases identical to TRBD2. Specimen: peripheral blood. CDR3 nucleotides: TGTGCCAGCAGCGGGGGGGTTTTCCAAGAGACCCAGTACTTC. This codes for CASSGGVFQETQYF.